This T cell receptor beta chain was obtained from a study of memory CD4+ T cells and cytomegalovirus serostatus. Study-wide context: Of the healthy Belgian adults, 9 or 10 were CMV seropositive and 24 seronegative.

The sort gate was single viable CD3+CD4+CD8-CD45RO+ cells for memory CD4+ T cells. Donors' CMV status reflects serum IgG against pp150, pp28, p38, p52. CD4+ T cells were isolated by positive magnetic selection. Findings and limits, study-wide: 67 of 164 known CMV-associated TCRbeta sequences appeared in CD4+ memory.

Data came from immunoSEQ multiplex PCR; TCRdb stores just in-frame clones and leaves some out. The sample gives about 44,000 clones, around 80% of which show up once; approximately 1.9% is in the top ten. The V and J ends lost 6 bases and 5 bases, in that order; junction bases with no gene match: 6. The CDR3 covers 15 residues. Per the germline V gene, CDR1 is WSHSY and CDR2 is SAAADI. A remark on this clone: What it recognizes is unknown.

The TCR originated in an adult in good health and CMV-seronegative. Sequencing was carried out using memory CD4+ T cells from blood. The chain combines TRBV10-2 with TRBJ2-3; 12 positions agree with TRBD1. CDR3 sequence reads: CASRLGQGAVDTQYF. The CDR3 DNA reads as TGCGCCAGCAGACTGGGACAGGGGGCAGTAGATACGCAGTATTTT.